This TCR beta chain was profiled in a study of T cell responses to AZD1222 COVID-19 vaccine. Here immunoSEQ multiplex PCR was the method, and the copy in TCRdb shows in-frame clones only, minus some. The data contain some 130,000 clones, about nine tenths of them seen just once; the ten biggest clones take up 7.6%. General study findings and limits: Seropositive at baseline were only a handful of AZD1222 recipients. Spike-specific TCR breadth and depth rose after two AZD1222 doses. Spike regions recognized by vaccine-associated CD4 TCRs spanned the protein, led by 160-218 and 743-854.

Germline values: CDR1 LGHNA, CDR2 YSLEER. The V end was cut by 0 bases, the J end by 7 bases, with 18 bases between. This CDR3 region has 16 residues. Concerning this clone itself: The antigen remains undetermined.

The sample consisted of peripheral blood, taken on day 0 of AZD1222 vaccination. The clonotype was recovered from an adult in good health. The V gene is TRBV4-3, the J gene TRBJ2-5; tentatively, D is TRBD1 (6 bases). CDR3 in DNA: TGCGCCAGCAGCCAAGATGTCCTACAGGGAGCGGTGACCCAGTACTTC. It codes for CASSQDVLQGAVTQYF.